The present entry profiles one TCR beta chain with its context. Its cognate antigen has yet to be identified. No qualities accompany the bases; no much larger clone lies one base away. According to the study, the label for this sample's time point signals: about 28 days (+/-7) after the second vaccine dose. AZD1222 recipients given second doses at about 4 weeks or at about 12 weeks were pooled, since spike-specific TCR depth and breadth were not found to differ between the two schedules. Samples from vaccinated people were obtained from the UK trials COV001 and COV002, which included a single-blind randomized controlled phase 2/3 trial of AZD1222 (ChAdOx1 nCoV-19) in healthy adults. For TCRbeta chain sequencing, PBMC samples were collected from trial participants at day 0 and at day 28 after the second dose. The data belong to a study of T cell responses to AZD1222 COVID-19 vaccine (dated by TCRdb to the early 2020s). As for the study more broadly: TCR sequencing covered more than 230 trial participants: 207 given two doses of AZD1222 and some 25 given two doses of MenACWY control vaccine. Trial participants were enrolled by age into subgroups of 18-55, 56-69 and 70-plus years, and around 150, 29 and 61 TCR-sequenced participants, respectively, were included in these subgroups. Points the paper makes about the study in general: Nearly half of unique spike-specific TCRs reportedly recognized epitopes outside regions mutated in the B.1.351 and B.1.1.7 variants. The vaccine-associated CD4 TCRs covered the entire spike protein, and the dominant responses fell in regions 160-218 and 743-854. No day 14 peak-response samples were available, so repertoires were characterized only after the peak T cell response. Participants were mostly white British and included more females than males, and it was suggested by the authors that clonal diversity may have been underestimated. After two AZD1222 doses, spike-specific TCR breadth and depth were significantly higher than at day 0 and than in MenACWY recipients. The 56-69-year group was small, and its depth increase did not reach significance, likely because of low power. Conclusions about previously exposed vaccinees were limited because only 5 or 6 AZD1222 recipients were SARS-CoV-2 seropositive at baseline.

The CDR3 regions of human TCRbeta chains were analyzed by immunosequencing. The paper's data handling went like this. TCRs in the repertoires were compared against a reference library of SARS-CoV-2-specific TCRs that had been generated with the MIRA antigen-specificity platform. Breadth was defined as the fraction of unique TCRs that were SARS-CoV-2-associated. Depth was defined as the fraction of total T cells that were SARS-CoV-2-associated. Each spike-specific TCR was assigned to its reactive spike region and to a CD4 or CD8 class using the MIRA data. Log10-transformed breadth and depth values were compared by one-way ANOVA with Sidak's multiple comparisons tests. TCRdb took this table from immuneACCESS and kept in-frame rearrangements with V and J called. Such tables lack part of the clones; where checked against another copy, unresolved V genes explain under half of the gap, and the rest is unexplained. D and trimming were read from the DNA, whereas the V and J calls and clone size are those reported in that table. The sample has some 180,000 clones on record, about nine tenths of them singletons. Around 2% of the sample is taken by the ten largest.

CDR3 length: 18 amino acids, cysteine to phenylalanine. The sequence is cut down to CDR3 DNA, 54 bases in frame from base 1. Ends trimmed: V by 8 bases, J by 7 bases; bases unmatched to a gene: 17. From the germline V gene, CDR1 is MDHEN and CDR2 is SYDVKM. The V and J genes are TRBV28 and TRBJ1-6, with 10 bases in between that match TRBD1. This sequence originates from an adult who received the AZD1222 COVID-19 vaccine. Sequenced here: peripheral blood, sampled 28 days after the second AZD1222 dose. The nucleotide sequence is given as TGTGCCAGCGGGGACCCCAGACAACCGGGACAGGGGAATTCACCCCTCCACTTT. The resulting protein is CASGDPRQPGQGNSPLHF.